This TCR beta chain was recorded in a study of CD8 T cells in Susac syndrome. An input of 0.5 to 1 ug of RNA was subjected to reverse transcription using random hexamers. One entry per CDR3 protein, called by TCRdb with MiXCR from the immunoSEQ multiplex PCR reads. The table lists roughly 160,000 distinct CDR3 sequences, around 94% of them singletons. The CDR3 extends over 15 amino acids. V lost 1 base and J lost 6, with 16 bases in between. Germline CDR1 is GTSNPN and CDR2 is SVGIG (reference sequence). Sequenced material: CD4+ T cells from PBMCs. J is TRBJ2-1 and V is TRBV30, with D perhaps TRBD2 (5 bases). The sequence came from a human donor in good health. CDR3 DNA: TGTGCCTGGAGTGACCCGTCGAGGGCCCCCAATGAGCAGTTCTTC. Translation gives CAWSDPSRAPNEQFF.